The rows below give T cell receptor beta chains drawn from one sample of a study of cytomegalovirus exposure and HLA in healthy donors. Repertoires were generated with immunoSEQ multiplex PCR, while TCRdb's copy carries only in-frame clones and drops some. The sample consists of 50,000 to 70,000 clones, about three quarters of them appearing once. What was sequenced was PBMCs. These receptor sequences come from a female donor in good health and CMV-seronegative. CDR3s include the opening cysteine and the closing phenylalanine or tryptophan. Some rows have no size entry. The others give once, few or many, or a class for an expanded clone.

>TRBJ2-7|TRBV13|once
CASSFGQGAEEQYF
>TRBJ1-2|TRBV6-6|.
CASSFQGANYGYTF
>TRBJ1-2|TRBV6-5|once
CASSYSEFGGYTF
>TRBJ1-2|TRBV7-2|.
CASSPTGTGREYGYTF
>TRBJ1-2|TRBV9|.
CASSGQGAYGYTF
>TRBJ2-1|TRBV28|.
CASLGRSSYNEQFF
>TRBJ2-7|TRBV7-8|once
CASSPDRFYEQYF
>TRBJ2-2|TRBV11-3|.
CASSLVGLAESNTGELFF
>TRBJ2-5|TRBV6-1|.
CASSPIQETQYF
>TRBJ2-1|TRBV7-6|.
CASSLRVGQGAYNEQFF
>TRBJ2-2|TRBV7-2|.
CASSLGPTVFTNTGELFF
>TRBJ2-7|TRBV28|.
CASRPDRNYYEQYF
>TRBJ1-2|TRBV6-1|.
CASSGSERWGYTF
>TRBJ1-1|TRBV6-5|.
CASSYRQGANTEAFF
>TRBJ1-1|TRBV6-1|once
CASSEVGAGQNTEAFF
>TRBJ2-2|TRBV5-6|.
CASSMGRTGELFF
>TRBJ1-2|TRBV18|.
CASSPQQGARGYTF
>TRBJ2-1|TRBV2|.
CASRTSGSWGGEQFF
>TRBJ2-2|TRBV25-1|.
CASSLTGSTGELFF
>TRBJ2-7|TRBV7-2|.
CASSPRGGAGDEQYF
>TRBJ1-1|TRBV6-5|few
CASSYAATGAEAFF
>TRBJ2-7|TRBV30|.
CAWSPYSYEQYF
>TRBJ2-5|TRBV27|.
CASSPLPGQEEQETQYF
>TRBJ2-5|TRBV4-2|.
CASSQGREETQYF
>TRBJ1-3|TRBV6-1|.
CASSENSMAAIYF
>TRBJ1-6|TRBV7-8|.
CASSLGQGLTPLHF
>TRBJ2-3|TRBV7-9|.
CASSKAGAGDTQYF
>TRBJ2-7|TRBV28|few
CASSGPGRGAYEQYF
>TRBJ1-2|TRBV21-1|.
CASRPDRTYGYTF
>TRBJ2-3|TRBV9|.
CASSPPGTVSDTQYF
>TRBJ1-2|TRBV2|few
CASSDQVYGYTF
>TRBJ1-2|TRBV28|few
CASNLIDRANYGYTF
>TRBJ2-1|TRBV19|.
CASSTLATHSGEQFF
>TRBJ2-1|TRBV27|.
CASNLRSSGSVDEQFF
>TRBJ2-3|TRBV5-1|.
CASSFISGGGTDTQYF
>TRBJ2-1|TRBV19|.
CASSTTGTGVHEQFF
>TRBJ2-7|TRBV28|.
CASSRLQGQGRYEQYF
>TRBJ2-1|TRBV7-9|.
CASSRTGVTYNEQFF
>TRBJ1-4|TRBV10-3|.
CATSGGEKLFF
>TRBJ2-2|TRBV6-5|.
CASSYLQGHTGELFF
>TRBJ1-2|TRBV18|few
CASSPPAGVTLSHGYTF
>TRBJ2-7|TRBV4-3|.
CASSLGTGTGVAEQYF
>TRBJ2-1|TRBV7-6|.
CASSWGGDDEQFF